Listed here are 6 T cell receptor delta chains from one sample, sequenced in a study of gamma-delta T cells after stem cell transplantation. TCRdb fed the RT-PCR reads into CATT to redo clone calling. The sample has approximately 1,100 delta-chain clones; about 39% are singletons. Sample: gamma-delta T cells. Receptors originate from a human donor. It is not recorded whose cells these are; they may come from a transplant donor.

On this clone: A much larger clone differs by one base, so this may be a read error. This chain joins TRDV2 and TRDJ1, with 8 bases identical to TRDD3. Germline assignment: CDR1 GEAIGNYY and CDR2 EKD. The V gene end was trimmed by 1 base and the J gene end by 5 bases; junction bases not matched to a gene: 14. This CDR3 is 17 amino acids long. The DNA for the CDR3 is TGTGCCTGTGACACGGCTGGGGGAGGCGGCGAGCCGGATAAACTCATCTTT. Translating gives CACDTAGGGGEPDKLIF.

V is TRDV1 and J is TRDJ1; 10 bases fit TRDD3. Germline loops: CDR1 TSWWSYY, CDR2 QGS. J was trimmed by 0 bases and V by 4 bases; bases with no gene match: 29. This CDR3 spans 24 amino acids. CDR3 sequence: CALGARTLPWGIEGRRVYTDKLIF. For the CDR3, the DNA is TGTGCTCTTGGGGCACGAACGTTACCCTGGGGGATAGAGGGCCGAAGAGTGTACACCGATAAACTCATCTTT.

In its sample, this clone ranks as large. The chain has TRDV2 and TRDJ3, with 12 bases aligning to TRDD3. The V gene's germline CDR1 is GEAIGNYY and CDR2 EKD. The CDR3 contains 22 residues. The ends lost 0 bases at V and 0 bases at J; junction bases unmatched: 11. CDR3 in amino acids: CACDTATGGYSKSSWDTRQMFF. For the CDR3, the DNA is TGTGCCTGTGACACCGCTACTGGGGGATACTCTAAAAGCTCCTGGGACACCCGACAGATGTTTTTC.

The chain links TRDV1 to TRDJ1; possibly TRDD3 for D (5 bases). This CDR3 has 19 residues. Trimming left V 3 bases short and J 3 bases short, with 26 bases between. Germline values: CDR1 TSWWSYY, CDR2 QGS. CDR3 in amino acids: CALGEPLVRGAGGADKLIF. DNA of the CDR3: TGTGCTCTTGGGGAGCCCTTAGTGCGGGGCGCCGGGGGCGCCGATAAACTCATCTTT.

In this sample, this clone turned up once. This chain links TRDV1 with TRDJ1; 11 nucleotides match TRDD3. V was pared by 1 base and J by 4 bases, with 26 bases of the junction left unmatched. In germline, CDR1 is TSWWSYY, CDR2 QGS. The length of the CDR3 is 23 residues. The CDR3 bases are TGTGCTCTTGGGGAACCCCCTGGGCCCCTCCTTTACCTGAACTGGGGGATAGACGATAAACTCATCTTT. Translated: CALGEPPGPLLYLNWGIDDKLIF.

This chain uses TRDV2 with TRDJ2, with 9 bases fitting TRDD3. Germline CDR1 reads GEAIGNYY; CDR2 reads EKD. CDR3 length equals 15 residues. V trimming: 2 bases; J trimming: 1 base; junction bases outside the gene matches: 1. CDR3 nucleotides: TGTGCCTGTGACATACTGGGGGATTTGACAGCACAACTCTTCTTT. Translated, it gives CACDILGDLTAQLFF.